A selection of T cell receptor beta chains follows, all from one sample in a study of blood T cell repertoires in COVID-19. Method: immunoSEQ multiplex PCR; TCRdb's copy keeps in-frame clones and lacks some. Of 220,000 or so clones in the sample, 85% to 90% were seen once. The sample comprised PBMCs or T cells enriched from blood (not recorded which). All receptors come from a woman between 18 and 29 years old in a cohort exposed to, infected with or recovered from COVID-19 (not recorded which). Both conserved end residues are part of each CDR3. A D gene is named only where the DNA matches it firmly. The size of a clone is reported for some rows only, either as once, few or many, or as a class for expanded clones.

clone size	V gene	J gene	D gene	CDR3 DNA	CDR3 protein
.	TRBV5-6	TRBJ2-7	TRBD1	TGTGCCAGCAGTTTTCCCGGGACAGGGCTGTACGAGCAGTACTTC	CASSFPGTGLYEQYF
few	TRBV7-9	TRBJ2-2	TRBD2	TGTGCCAGCAGCTTATCCCCTAGCGGGAACACCGGGGAGCTGTTTTTT	CASSLSPSGNTGELFF
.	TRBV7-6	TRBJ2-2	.	TGTGCCAGCAGCTCAAAGCTCCTCGGGATTCGGAACACCGGGGAGCTGTTTTTT	CASSSKLLGIRNTGELFF
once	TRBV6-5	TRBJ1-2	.	TGTGCCAGCAGAATAGATGTAAACTATGGCTACACCTTC	CASRIDVNYGYTF
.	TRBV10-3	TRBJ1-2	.	TGTGCCATCTCCGAGTTGGCGACTGGGAACTATGGCTACACCTTC	CAISELATGNYGYTF
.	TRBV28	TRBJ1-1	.	TGTGCCAGCAGTTCACCGGGTGAGATGAACACTGAAGCTTTCTTT	CASSSPGEMNTEAFF
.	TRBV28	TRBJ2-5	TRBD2	TGTGCCAGCCTCGAGAGGGGCGGGGGAGATGAGACCCAGTACTTC	CASLERGGGDETQYF
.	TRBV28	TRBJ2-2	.	TGTGCCAGCAGTCCCCGGGTCTTTGGCTACGGGGAGCTGTTTTTT	CASSPRVFGYGELFF
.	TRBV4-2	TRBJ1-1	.	TGTGCCAGCAGCCAAGACAGGGGCATGAACACTGAAGCTTTCTTT	CASSQDRGMNTEAFF
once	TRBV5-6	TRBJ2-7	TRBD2	TGTGCCAGCAGCACAACTAGCGGGCTCTTCTCCTACGAGCAGTACTTC	CASSTTSGLFSYEQYF
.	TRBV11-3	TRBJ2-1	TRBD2	TGTGCCAGCAGCTTCGCGGGGGGGTTATACAATGAGCAGTTCTTC	CASSFAGGLYNEQFF
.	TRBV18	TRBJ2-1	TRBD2	TGTGCCAGCTCAGATGATAGCGGGACCTACAATGAGCAGTTCTTC	CASSDDSGTYNEQFF
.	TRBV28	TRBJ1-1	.	TGTGCCAGCAGGCGCCCCGAAGGGGGCACTGAAGCTTTCTTT	CASRRPEGGTEAFF
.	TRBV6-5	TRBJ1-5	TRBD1	TGTGCCAGCAGGGTCACAGGGGATCAGCCCCAGCATTTT	CASRVTGDQPQHF
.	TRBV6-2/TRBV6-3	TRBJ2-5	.	TGTGCCAGCAGTTACTTGGCGGACCAAGAGACCCAGTACTTC	CASSYLADQETQYF
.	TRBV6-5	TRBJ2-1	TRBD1	TGTGCCAGCACCGAGGGACAGGGGGAGAGTGAGCAGTTCTTC	CASTEGQGESEQFF
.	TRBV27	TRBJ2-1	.	TGTGCCAGCAGCCCCCATAGGACAAATAAGCAGTTCTTC	CASSPHRTNKQFF
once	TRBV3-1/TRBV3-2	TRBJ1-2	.	TGTGCCAGCAGCCCGTTAAGGAGGGTTCGCTATGGCTACACCTTC	CASSPLRRVRYGYTF
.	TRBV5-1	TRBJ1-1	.	TGCGCCAGCAGCTCTGGACAGTCCCGGGCTTTCTTT	CASSSGQSRAFF
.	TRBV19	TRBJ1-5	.	TGTGCCAGTAAAGCGAAGGATAGCAATCAGCCCCAGCATTTT	CASKAKDSNQPQHF
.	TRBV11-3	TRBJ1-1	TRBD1	TGTGCCAGCAGCGCCGGACAGGGGGCGAACACTGAAGCTTTCTTT	CASSAGQGANTEAFF
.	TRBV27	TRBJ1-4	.	TGTGCCAGCAGCCCGGACACAGCCACTAATGAAAAACTGTTTTTT	CASSPDTATNEKLFF
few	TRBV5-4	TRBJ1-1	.	TGTGCCAGCAGCCTACGCCAGGGATGGACTGAAGCTTTCTTT	CASSLRQGWTEAFF